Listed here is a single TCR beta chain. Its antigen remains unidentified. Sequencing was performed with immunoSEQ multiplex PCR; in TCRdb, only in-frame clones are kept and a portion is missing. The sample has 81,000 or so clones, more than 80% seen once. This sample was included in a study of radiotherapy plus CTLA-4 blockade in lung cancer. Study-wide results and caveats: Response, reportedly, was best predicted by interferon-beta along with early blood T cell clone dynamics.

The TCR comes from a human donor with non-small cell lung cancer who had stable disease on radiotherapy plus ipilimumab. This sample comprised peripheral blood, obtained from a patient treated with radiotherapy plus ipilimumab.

CDR3 region: CASRNRGGPSQPQHF. In nucleotides, the CDR3 is TGTGCCAGCAGAAACCGGGGGGGCCCAAGTCAGCCCCAGCATTTT. V gene TRBV6-5 combines with J gene TRBJ1-5, with D perhaps matching TRBD1 (6 bases). The CDR3 is 15 amino acids. V lost 6 bases to trimming and J lost 6 bases, with 18 bases between them. CDR1 and CDR2 (germline): MNHEY, SVGAGI.